This entry concerns a single T cell receptor beta chain. The sample originates from a study of blood T cells in healthy people across ages. Using a J-beta primer mix together with a sample-barcoded 5' primer, a second PCR was run for roughly 7 to 11 cycles. Each CDR3 protein gets one entry after TCRdb re-called the 5' RACE reads with MiXCR. The sample consists of around 1.7 million distinct CDR3 sequences, under 30% of them appearing once. The specimen sequenced was blood. The source of this sequence is a woman aged 30 to 39 in good health.

The CDR3 region is CASRDTGRTNTEAFF. Here the CDR3 DNA reads TGTGCCAGCAGGGATACAGGGAGGACGAACACTGAAGCTTTCTTT. V is TRBV11-2 and J is TRBJ1-1; D possibly corresponds to TRBD1 (6 bases). The germline CDR1 and CDR2 sequences are SGHAT and FQNNGV. V lost 6 bases and J lost 1, with 15 bases in between. The CDR3 runs 15 residues.